The 6 T cell receptor beta chains reported below all come from one sample, sequenced in a study of cytomegalovirus exposure and HLA in healthy donors. Here immunoSEQ multiplex PCR was the method, and the copy in TCRdb shows in-frame clones only, minus some. The repertoire consists of 300,000 to 400,000 clones, with nearly 90% occurring once and the leading ten covering approximately 0.96%. Specimen: PBMCs. The origin of the receptors is a man aged 25 to 40 in good health and CMV-seronegative.

This chain uses TRBV4-3 with TRBJ1-4; 10 nucleotides align to TRBD1. The germline CDR1 and CDR2 sequences are LGHNA and YSLEER. Trimming cost V 0 bases and J 0 bases; bases outside gene matches: 7. There are 19 residues in the CDR3. Written as DNA, the CDR3 is TGCGCCAGCAGCCAAGACCTGCGACAGGGGGCTGCAACTAATGAAAAACTGTTTTTT. This sequence encodes CASSQDLRQGAATNEKLFF.

The chain uses TRBV2 and TRBJ1-5; D not certain. The CDR3 is 16 amino acids. V lost 6 bases and J lost 0, with 15 bases in between. Germline-derived CDR1 and CDR2 are SNHLY and FYNNEI. CDR3 DNA: TGTGCCAGCAGGAGGGATATCGGTGGTAGCAATCAGCCCCAGCATTTT. This sequence encodes CASRRDIGGSNQPQHF.

The gene calls are TRBV28 and TRBJ2-5, with D tentatively TRBD1 (6 bases). Trimming stripped 5 bases from V and 0 bases from J, with 7 bases between. This CDR3 contains 13 residues. Germline values: CDR1 MDHEN, CDR2 SYDVKM. Here the CDR3 reads CASSTGYQETQYF. CDR3 coding DNA: TGTGCCAGCAGTACAGGGTACCAAGAGACCCAGTACTTC.

The V and J genes are TRBV7-8 and TRBJ1-2, with D possibly being TRBD1 (5 bases). Trimming cost V 3 bases and J 5 bases, with 25 bases left between them. The CDR3 is 18 residues long. The germline V gene encodes CDR1 SGHVS and CDR2 FQNEAQ. The CDR3 reads CASSFFPGLPSGGYGYTF. The CDR3 DNA is TGTGCCAGCAGCTTTTTTCCGGGACTCCCCTCGGGCGGTTATGGCTACACCTTC.

This clone has a single count. CDR3 in amino acids: CASSPTGYHGYTF. The CDR3 DNA is TGTGCCAGCAGCCCGACAGGGTATCATGGCTACACCTTC. The chain carries TRBV5-4 and TRBJ1-2; 7 bases agree with TRBD1. Germline trimming cut 4 bases from V and 6 bases from J; bases unmatched to any gene: 6. The CDR3 contains 13 residues. CDR1 SGHNT and CDR2 YYREEE come from the germline V gene (reference sequence).

The rearrangement uses TRBV15 and TRBJ2-7; TRBD1 aligns across 9 bases. V shed 5 bases, J shed 1 base, and the junction held 6 bases outside the gene matches. The germline gives CDR1 LNHNV, CDR2 YYDKDF (reference sequence). This CDR3 is built from 15 residues. CDR3 DNA sequence: TGTGCCACCAGCGGTTGGACAGGGGAATCCTACGAGCAGTACTTC. This sequence encodes CATSGWTGESYEQYF.